Listed below are T cell receptor beta chains from one sample, sequenced in a study of breast tumors, draining lymph nodes, adjacent tissues. Using its own MiXCR run on the multiplex PCR reads, TCRdb lists one record per CDR3 protein. This sample carries around 130,000 distinct CDR3 sequences, roughly 21% of them seen once, and the ten largest clones take roughly 3.5%. The source material was axillary lymph node tissue. Receptors originate from a female donor with breast cancer. Some clones in this sample may be carry-over from other donors' samples. Each CDR3 is given with its conserved first and last residue. The D gene is left open where the match is weak. Clone size appears in some rows only: once, few, many, or a class for an expanded clone.

TRBV5-4,-,TRBJ1-1,TRBD1,TGTGCCAGCAGCTCTCAGGGGGTTCGGACTGAAGCTTTCTTT,CASSSQGVRTEAFF
TRBV4-1,many,TRBJ1-4,-,TGCGCCAGCAGCCAAGCTAATATGGGTATGGCTAATGAAAAACTGTTTTTT,CASSQANMGMANEKLFF
TRBV20-1,many,TRBJ1-2,TRBD1,TGCAGTGCCTCCCCAGGGGGGGTTGGTTATGGCTACACCTTC,CSASPGGVGYGYTF
TRBV5-1,many,TRBJ2-3,TRBD1,TGCGCCAGCAGCTCGGACAGGGCCATCACAGATACGCAGTATTTT,CASSSDRAITDTQYF
TRBV2,many,TRBJ1-6,-,TGTGCCAGCAGTGAATTCCGGGGACAAAAGGGTTCACCCCTCCACTTT,CASSEFRGQKGSPLHF
TRBV10-3,many,TRBJ2-7,TRBD1,TGTGCCATCAGTGAGGAGACAGGGTCCTACGAGCAGTACTTC,CAISEETGSYEQYF
TRBV19,many,TRBJ1-5,-,TGTGCCAGTACCTGGGGGGATAATCAGCCCCAGCATTTT,CASTWGDNQPQHF
TRBV6-6,many,TRBJ2-7,TRBD1,TGTGCCAGCAGCCCGGTGGACAGGGCCCACGAGCAGTACTTC,CASSPVDRAHEQYF
TRBV18,many,TRBJ2-7,-,TGTGCCAGCTCAAGAGGGGACGAGCAGTACTTC,CASSRGDEQYF
TRBV9,many,TRBJ2-2,TRBD1,TGTGCCAGCAGCACTCGGACAGGGCTGAACACCGGGGAGCTGTTTTTT,CASSTRTGLNTGELFF
TRBV11-2,few,TRBJ2-4,TRBD1,TGTGCCAGCAGCTCGCCCGGGACAGGACAAAACATTCAGTACTTC,CASSSPGTGQNIQYF
TRBV2,many,TRBJ2-5,-,TGTGCCAGCAGTCTCGGGGGAGTTCGGGAGACCCAGTACTTC,CASSLGGVRETQYF
TRBV28,-,TRBJ2-7,-,TGTGCCAGCAGTTTAGCCTCGAGCCCCTCCTACGAGCAGTACTTC,CASSLASSPSYEQYF
TRBV5-1,many,TRBJ2-7,TRBD2,TGCGCCAGCAGCCCAGGACTAGCCCGGTACGAGCAGTACTTC,CASSPGLARYEQYF
TRBV20-1,few,TRBJ2-4,TRBD2,TGCAGTGCTCGTCGGGGAGGGCTGGTGGTTCAAAACATTCAGTACTTC,CSARRGGLVVQNIQYF
TRBV24-1,many,TRBJ1-2,TRBD1,TGTGCCACCAGTGATCACCGACAGGGTCACTATGGCTACACCTTC,CATSDHRQGHYGYTF
TRBV12-3/TRBV12-4,many,TRBJ2-3,-,TGTGCCAGCAGCCCTGGGGCTACCCATCTCGCAGATACGCAGTATTTT,CASSPGATHLADTQYF
TRBV27,-,TRBJ1-3,-,TGTGCCAGCAGTTTATCGTTCGGTGGAAACACCATATATTTT,CASSLSFGGNTIYF
TRBV20-1,few,TRBJ1-2,-,TGCAATGCTAGAGATCGACGGACTCACACCTTC,CNARDRRTHTF
TRBV4-1,many,TRBJ1-2,TRBD1,TGCGCCAGCAAAACCAGGGGGTTCTATGGCTACACCTTC,CASKTRGFYGYTF
TRBV15,many,TRBJ1-2,TRBD1,TGTGCCACCAGCAGGCCGGACAGGGAATATGGCTACACCTTC,CATSRPDREYGYTF
TRBV10-1,many,TRBJ2-2,TRBD1,TGCGCCAGCAGCGCGGGACAGGTTGAAACCGGGGAGCTGTTTTTT,CASSAGQVETGELFF
TRBV6-1,many,TRBJ2-7,-,TGTGCCAGCAGTGAAGCCCTGGGACATAGCTCCTACGAGCAGTACTTC,CASSEALGHSSYEQYF
TRBV5-1,many,TRBJ1-4,-,TGCGCCAGCAGCCTGCAGCCAACTAATGAAAAACTGTTTTTT,CASSLQPTNEKLFF
TRBV11-2,many,TRBJ2-7,-,TGTGCCAGCAGCTTAGGGACAGCCAAATACGAGCAGTACTTC,CASSLGTAKYEQYF
TRBV3-1,many,TRBJ1-2,-,TGTGCCAGCAGCCCCGGTGGAGTGCGGTTCCTTGGCTACACCTTC,CASSPGGVRFLGYTF
TRBV5-4,many,TRBJ2-5,-,TGTGCCAGCAGCTCCGGACAGCTCCAAGAGACCCAGTACTTC,CASSSGQLQETQYF
TRBV20-1,many,TRBJ2-7,TRBD1,TGCAGTGCCGCACAGGGGTACGAGCAGTACTTC,CSAAQGYEQYF
TRBV6-1,-,TRBJ1-1,TRBD1,TGTGCCAGCAGTGTAGGGGACAGCATGAACACTGAAGCTTTCTTT,CASSVGDSMNTEAFF
TRBV28,-,TRBJ1-2,TRBD1,TGTGCCAGCAGTTTACAGGGGGCAAGAGGCTACACCTTC,CASSLQGARGYTF
TRBV5-1,many,TRBJ2-1,TRBD1,TGCGCCAGCAGCTTGGTTGGGACAGGGGTCCCCAATGAGCAGTTCTTC,CASSLVGTGVPNEQFF
TRBV27,-,TRBJ1-4,-,TGTGCCAGCAGGTCCCGGTTTGCAGTCACTAATGAAAGACTGTTTTTT,CASRSRFAVTNERLFF
TRBV5-1,many,TRBJ2-2,TRBD2,TGCGCCAGCAAATCCGGACTAGCGGGAGCATCCGGGGAGCTGTTTTTT,CASKSGLAGASGELFF
TRBV6-5,many,TRBJ2-1,-,TGTGCCAGCAGTCCGGAGATTGTCGCTAATGAGCAGTTCTTC,CASSPEIVANEQFF
TRBV7-2,many,TRBJ2-5,TRBD2,TGTGCCAGCAGCTTACTCGGACTAGCGGATCAAGAGACCCAGTACTTC,CASSLLGLADQETQYF
TRBV5-1,many,TRBJ2-2,-,TGCGCCAGCAGCACATACGGGACGGGCAGTAGCACCGGGGAGCTGTTTTTT,CASSTYGTGSSTGELFF
TRBV27,-,TRBJ1-5,TRBD1,TGTGCCAGCAGTCCATACGACCCCGGGACAGGGGACAATCAGCCCCAGCATTTT,CASSPYDPGTGDNQPQHF
TRBV7-3,many,TRBJ2-1,TRBD2,TGTGCCAGCAGCCCAAGACCGGGACTAGAGGATGAGCAGTTCTTC,CASSPRPGLEDEQFF
TRBV5-1,many,TRBJ1-6,TRBD1,TGCGCCAGCAGCTTGGATGCAGGGGGCGGTTCACCCCTCCACTTT,CASSLDAGGGSPLHF
TRBV5-1,many,TRBJ1-4,-,TGCGCCAGCAGCTTGGAGTTGGCGGACAATGAAAAACTGTTTTTT,CASSLELADNEKLFF
TRBV7-8,many,TRBJ2-7,-,TGTGCCAGCAGCTTAGATGAGACAAGCTCCTACGAGCAGTACTTC,CASSLDETSSYEQYF
TRBV7-9,many,TRBJ2-2,-,TGTGCCAGCAGCTTAGAAACGGGCACCGGGGAGCTGTTTTTT,CASSLETGTGELFF
TRBV4-1,once,TRBJ2-6,-,TGCGCCAGCAGCCCAAGACGGCAATCAATATCTGGGGCCAACGTCCTGACTTTC,CASSPRRQSISGANVLTF
TRBV19,few,TRBJ1-5,-,TGTGCCAGTAGTATTGAGGTAGGGCTTCATCCCCAGCATTTT,CASSIEVGLHPQHF
TRBV20-1,many,TRBJ1-2,TRBD1,TGCAGTGCTCTACAGGGGGCTCGAGGCTACACCTTC,CSALQGARGYTF
TRBV19,many,TRBJ2-3,TRBD2,TGTGCCAGTAGTATCGGCGGGAGGGGAAACACAGATACGCAGTATTTT,CASSIGGRGNTDTQYF
TRBV6-5,many,TRBJ2-5,TRBD2,TGTGCCAGTAGTTATGCCGGGACTAGCGGGAGACGGGGCCAAGAGACCCAGTACTTC,CASSYAGTSGRRGQETQYF
TRBV5-6,many,TRBJ2-3,TRBD2,TGTGCCAGTTTGGCTAGCGGGCGGTTCACAGATACGCAGTATTTT,CASLASGRFTDTQYF
TRBV28,once,TRBJ2-7,-,TGTGCCAGCAGACAGGGGGGGAGTTCCGAGCAGTACTTC,CASRQGGSSEQYF
TRBV28,few,TRBJ2-7,-,TGTGCCAGCAGTTTATATACAGTTTCCTCCTACGAGCAGTACTTC,CASSLYTVSSYEQYF
TRBV20-1,many,TRBJ2-5,-,TGCAGTGCTGGAGGACGGAGCCAAGAGACCCAGTACTTC,CSAGGRSQETQYF
TRBV6-5,many,TRBJ1-6,-,TGTGCCAGCAAATCCGGGACGGTGAATTCACCCCTCCACTTT,CASKSGTVNSPLHF
TRBV7-9,many,TRBJ2-3,-,TGTGCCAGCAGCCGCCTAGGGGACACTGGATATGGGGCAGATACGCAGTATTTT,CASSRLGDTGYGADTQYF
TRBV20-1,many,TRBJ2-1,-,TGCAGTGCATCGGAACCTTTACACAATGAGCAGTTCTTC,CSASEPLHNEQFF